The 27 T cell receptor beta chains below were found in one sample sequenced in a study of radiation and T cells in renal cell carcinoma. Indicated time point: blood 2 weeks post-SBRT. Sample treatment: 15 Gy SBRT to primary tumor, nephrectomy 4 weeks later. Sequenced by immunoSEQ multiplex PCR; TCRdb stores in-frame clones only, minus some. The sample has some 130,000 clones, 70% to 90% seen once. Sequences were derived from blood, sampled from a patient whose treatment included radiotherapy and nephrectomy. Every receptor here comes from a woman aged 55-70 years with renal cell carcinoma.

The chain joins TRBV19 to TRBJ2-6; the D gene is possibly TRBD2 (6 bases). Germline CDR1 is LNHDA and CDR2 is SQIVND (reference sequence). CDR3 size: 17 residues. The V and J ends lost 5 bases and 0 bases respectively, with 14 bases between them. The CDR3 DNA reads as TGTGCCAGTAGTGGTGGGGACTGGCTCTCTGGGGCCAACGTCCTGACTTTC. It encodes CASSGGDWLSGANVLTF.

The chain joins TRBV21-1 to TRBJ1-5; TRBD1 is the table's D call, not checked against the DNA. TRBV21-1 is classified as a pseudogene. The CDR3 is 15 amino acids. CDR3 DNA: TGTGCCAGCAGCGTCCGAGGACACGCCAATCAGCCCCAGCATTTT. The encoded protein is CASSVRGHANQPQHF.

The rearrangement joins TRBV5-1 to TRBJ1-1; possibly TRBD1 for D (5 bases). The CDR3 runs to 16 residues. The V gene lost 4 bases and the J gene lost 1 base, with 17 bases spanning the gap. The V gene's germline CDR1 is SGHRS and CDR2 YFSETQ. The CDR3 loop is CASSARQSDKNTEAFF. The CDR3 DNA sequence: TGCGCCAGCAGCGCCAGACAGTCGGATAAGAACACTGAAGCTTTCTTT.

The J gene is TRBJ2-1, the V gene TRBV25-1; D is possibly TRBD1 or TRBD2 (5 bases each). This CDR3 is 17 amino acids long. Germline loops: CDR1 MGHDK, CDR2 SYGVNS. V lost 3 bases, J lost 6 bases, and 21 bases lay in between. CDR3 amino acids: CASSDPAAGATLNEQFF. CDR3 nucleotide sequence: TGTGCCAGCAGTGATCCGGCGGCCGGGGCTACCCTCAATGAGCAGTTCTTC.

The chain is built from TRBV28 and TRBJ2-6; 8 bases map to TRBD2. Per germline, CDR1 MDHEN and CDR2 SYDVKM. V shed 7 bases and J 0 bases; nucleotides not matched to a gene: 5. This CDR3 spans 16 amino acids. The CDR3 coding sequence is TGTGCCAGCAAGCGGGGGCGAAACTCTGGGGCCAACGTCCTGACTTTC. Translation gives CASKRGRNSGANVLTF.

The V call is TRBV9, the J call TRBJ1-2; D not resolved. CDR1 SGDLS and CDR2 YYNGEE come from the germline V gene. This CDR3 comprises 15 residues. V lost 6 bases and J lost 8, with 23 bases in between. CDR3 region: CASTPRWEGFYGYTF. The CDR3 bases are TGTGCCAGCACCCCCCGGTGGGAAGGATTTTACGGCTACACCTTC.

The chain combines TRBV7-2 with TRBJ1-5, with D perhaps TRBD1 (5 bases). Germline CDR1 reads SGHTA; CDR2 reads FQGNSA. The CDR3 runs to 13 residues. V was pared by 1 base and J by 11 bases, with 12 bases between. The CDR3 nucleotides read TGTGCCAGCAGCTTAGGACCAGGGCGAGCCCAGCATTTT. Translating it yields CASSLGPGRAQHF. Drawing the rest from reference TRBV7-2 and TRBJ1-5, the complete variable domain is GAGVSQSPSNKVTEKGKDVELRCDPISGHTALYWYRQSLGQGLEFLIYFQGNSAPDKSGLPSDRFSAERTGGSVSTLTIQRTQQEDSAVYLCASSLGPGRAQHFGDGTRLSIL.

The rearrangement links TRBV6-5 to TRBJ2-7, with D tentatively TRBD2 (5 bases). Germline CDR1 and CDR2: MNHEY and SVGAGI. There are 15 residues in the CDR3. The V and J ends lost 6 bases and 4 bases respectively, with 19 bases between them. CDR3 bases: TGTGCCAGCAGCCCGGCCGGGATAGAGGGTTACGAGCAGTACTTC. Translated, it gives CASSPAGIEGYEQYF.

This chain links TRBV10-1 with TRBJ2-1; D possibly corresponds to TRBD1 (6 bases). Germline-derived CDR1 and CDR2 are WNHNN and SYGVQD (reference sequence). V lost 6 bases, J lost 7 bases, and 16 bases lay in between. CDR3 length: 14 residues. The CDR3: CASSTRGRGNEQFF. As DNA, the CDR3 is TGCGCCAGCAGCACTAGGGGGAGAGGAAATGAGCAGTTCTTC.

The chain has TRBV7-9 and TRBJ1-1; D remains unclear. The germline CDR1 and CDR2 sequences are SEHNR and FQNEAQ (reference sequence). Trimming took 3 bases from V and 7 from J, leaving 9 bases between them. The CDR3 length is 12 residues. CDR3 DNA: TGTGCCAGCAGCTTGAGGTCCGTTGAAGCTTTCTTT. Translated: CASSLRSVEAFF.

This chain uses TRBV6-5 with TRBJ1-5; maybe TRBD1 (5 bases). The CDR3 runs to 13 residues. Trimming pared 0 bases from V and 11 bases from J, leaving 11 bases between. Germline V gene data show CDR1 as MNHEY and CDR2 as SVGAGI. CDR3 sequence: CASSYSNGGAQHF. CDR3 coding DNA: TGTGCCAGCAGTTACTCGAATGGGGGAGCCCAGCATTTT.

The gene calls are TRBV28 and TRBJ1-2; D gene unclear. Trimming shortened V by 5 bases and J by 2 bases, and 12 bases separated the two germline ends. There are 14 residues in the CDR3. CDR1 is MDHEN and CDR2 is SYDVKM in the germline V gene. The CDR3 loop is CASSPGPRNYGYTF. For the CDR3, the DNA is TGTGCCAGCAGTCCCGGACCGCGGAACTATGGCTACACCTTC.

This clone was seen more than once but under ten times. The V call is TRBV30, the J call TRBJ1-2; unclear D gene. The germline gives CDR1 GTSNPN, CDR2 SVGIG (reference sequence). V dropped 1 base and J dropped 5 bases, with 5 bases sitting between them. This CDR3 comprises 11 residues. CDR3 protein: CAWSDGYGYTF. Written as DNA, the CDR3 is TGTGCCTGGAGTGACGGTTATGGCTACACCTTC. Looking up the rest from reference TRBV30 and TRBJ1-2 gives the full variable domain: SQTIHQWPATLVQPVGSPLSLECTVEGTSNPNLYWYRQAAGRGLQLLFYSVGIGQISSEVPQNLSASRPQDRQFILSSKKLLLSDSGFYLCAWSDGYGYTFGSGTRLTVV.

The chain carries TRBV7-2 and TRBJ1-2; no firm D call. The germline CDR1 and CDR2 sequences are SGHTA and FQGNSA. V lost 4 bases, J lost 7 bases, and 13 bases lay in between. The CDR3 runs to 13 residues. CDR3 residues: CASSSGRVGGYTF. CDR3 coding DNA: TGTGCCAGCAGCTCTGGGAGGGTTGGTGGCTACACCTTC.

The chain recombines TRBV30 with TRBJ2-7, with D perhaps given as TRBD1 or TRBD2 (5 bases each). This CDR3 comprises 13 residues. Germline lookup yields CDR1 GTSNPN and CDR2 SVGIG (reference sequence). V was shortened by 4 bases and J by 3 bases, with 13 bases between the two germline ends. In nucleotides, the CDR3 is TGTGCCTGGACCGACGGGGCAGGCTACGAGCAGTACTTC. It codes for CAWTDGAGYEQYF.

This clone was detected only once. This rearrangement joins TRBV2 to TRBJ1-1; maybe TRBD1 (6 bases). Germline V gene sequence: CDR1 SNHLY, CDR2 FYNNEI. The CDR3 totals 16 residues. Trimming shortened V by 3 bases and J by 1 base, and 15 bases separated the two germline ends. The CDR3 DNA follows: TGTGCCAGCAGTGAGGGCAGGGGACGTGGGAACACTGAAGCTTTCTTT. Protein product: CASSEGRGRGNTEAFF.

The chain is built from TRBV7-3 and TRBJ1-2; tentatively, D is TRBD1 (6 bases). With 5 bases removed from V and 4 bases from J, the gap between germline ends came to 14 bases. This CDR3 has 14 amino acids. Looked up from germline, CDR1 is SGHTA and CDR2 is FQGTGA. The CDR3 sequence: CASSPRGGGYGYTF. The CDR3 DNA sequence: TGTGCCAGCAGCCCGCGAGGGGGGGGCTATGGCTACACCTTC.

The rearrangement joins TRBV10-1 to TRBJ2-7; 11 bases are a match to TRBD2. CDR1 and CDR2 (germline): WNHNN, SYGVQD (reference sequence). The CDR3 is 18 residues long. Losses at the gene ends were 1 base for V and 0 bases for J; bases not matched to a gene: 8. This CDR3 is CASSEWTSGPLISYEQYF. DNA of the CDR3: TGCGCCAGCAGTGAGTGGACTAGCGGGCCGCTCATCTCCTACGAGCAGTACTTC.

The V gene is TRBV13, the J gene TRBJ1-1; D not resolved. The germline V and J ends were trimmed by 3 bases and 2 bases, with 10 bases remaining between them. CDR3 length: 14 residues. Germline values: CDR1 PRHDT, CDR2 FYEKMQ (reference sequence). The CDR3 loop is CASSFRSPNTEAFF. CDR3 DNA sequence: TGTGCCAGCAGCTTCCGGAGTCCCAACACTGAAGCTTTCTTT.

The chain has TRBV9 and TRBJ2-2, with 8 bases matching TRBD2. V shed 3 bases and J 3 bases; nucleotides not matched to a gene: 4. This CDR3 region has 15 residues. Germline CDR1 and CDR2: SGDLS and YYNGEE. This CDR3 reads CASSAGGAHTGELFF. The CDR3 DNA is TGTGCCAGCAGCGCGGGGGGGGCACACACCGGGGAGCTGTTTTTT.

The rearrangement links TRBV11-3 to TRBJ2-1; TRBD2 matches 15 bases. Unmatched junction bases numbered 5, after V lost 5 bases and J lost 0 bases. CDR1 and CDR2 from the germline V gene are SGHNT and YENEEA. This CDR3 is built from 18 residues. CDR3 sequence: CASSGTSGGRYSYNEQFF. The CDR3 DNA follows: TGTGCCAGCAGCGGGACTAGCGGGGGGCGGTACTCCTACAATGAGCAGTTCTTC.

The rearrangement joins TRBV6-1 to TRBJ1-1; possibly TRBD1 for D (5 bases). The germline V gene encodes CDR1 MNHNS and CDR2 SASEGT. The V end was cut by 11 bases, the J end by 4 bases, with 11 bases between. This CDR3 comprises 11 residues. Written as DNA, the CDR3 is TGTGCCGGGGGTTGGGGCACTGAAGCTTTCTTT. Amino acid sequence: CAGGWGTEAFF.

The V and J genes are TRBV4-2 and TRBJ2-1, with 12 bases matching TRBD2. Trimming cost V 0 bases and J 4 bases; bases outside gene matches: 1. This CDR3 region has 16 residues. The V gene's germline CDR1 is LGHNA and CDR2 YNFKEQ. The CDR3 protein is CASSQDTSGRYNEQFF. CDR3 nucleotides: TGTGCCAGCAGCCAAGACACTAGCGGGAGGTACAATGAGCAGTTCTTC.

The rearrangement joins TRBV4-2 to TRBJ1-2; D remains ambiguous. CDR3 length: 15 residues. Trimming stripped 0 bases from V and 0 bases from J, with 8 bases between. Per germline, CDR1 LGHNA and CDR2 YNFKEQ. As DNA, the CDR3 is TGTGCCAGCAGCCAAGATGCAGCTGCTAACTATGGCTACACCTTC. Its translation is CASSQDAAANYGYTF.

V usage is TRBV18 and J usage is TRBJ2-7; TRBD2 matches 9 bases. Trimming removed 6 bases from V and 1 base from J; junction bases left unmatched: 10. Germline V lookup: CDR1 KGHSH, CDR2 LQKENI. The CDR3 loop spans 16 amino acids. This chain's CDR3 is CASSTIRLAGSYEQYF. DNA for the CDR3: TGTGCCAGCTCCACCATCAGGCTAGCGGGGTCCTACGAGCAGTACTTC.

The chain couples TRBV28 to TRBJ1-4, with D perhaps matching TRBD1 (6 bases). CDR3 length: 16 amino acids. Germline V lookup: CDR1 MDHEN, CDR2 SYDVKM. V gave up 5 bases and J gave up 0 bases, with 13 bases separating them. CDR3 protein: CASSPGTPATNEKLFF. As DNA, the CDR3 is TGTGCCAGCAGTCCCGGGACACCCGCAACTAATGAAAAACTGTTTTTT.

This clone came up a few times. This chain joins TRBV9 and TRBJ1-5, with D unclear. This CDR3 spans 13 amino acids. CDR1 and CDR2 (germline): SGDLS, YYNGEE. V was trimmed by 4 bases and J by 2 bases, leaving 7 bases between them. The CDR3 sequence is CASSPSGNQPQHF. The CDR3 region has the DNA TGTGCCAGCAGCCCCAGTGGCAATCAGCCCCAGCATTTT.